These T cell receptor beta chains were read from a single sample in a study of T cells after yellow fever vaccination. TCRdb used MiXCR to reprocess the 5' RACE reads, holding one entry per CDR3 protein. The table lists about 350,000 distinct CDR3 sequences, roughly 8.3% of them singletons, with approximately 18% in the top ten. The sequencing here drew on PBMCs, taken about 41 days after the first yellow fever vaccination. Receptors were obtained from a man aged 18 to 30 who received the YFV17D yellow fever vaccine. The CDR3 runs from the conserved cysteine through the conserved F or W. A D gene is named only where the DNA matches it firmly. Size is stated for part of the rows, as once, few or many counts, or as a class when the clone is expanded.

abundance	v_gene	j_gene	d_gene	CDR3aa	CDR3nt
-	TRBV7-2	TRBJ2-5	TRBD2	CASKLAGGRGETQYF	TGTGCCAGCAAACTAGCGGGGGGACGGGGAGAGACCCAGTACTTC
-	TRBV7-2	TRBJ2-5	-	CASSSVPSGGETQYF	TGTGCCAGCAGCTCAGTTCCCAGTGGGGGGGAGACCCAGTACTTC
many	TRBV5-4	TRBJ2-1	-	CATIPGGSYNEQFF	TGTGCCACCATCCCAGGGGGGTCCTACAATGAGCAGTTCTTC
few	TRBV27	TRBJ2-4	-	CASSSGQINIQYF	TGTGCCAGCAGTTCCGGACAGATCAACATTCAGTACTTC
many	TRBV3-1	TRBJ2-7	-	CASSQTLSTVYEQYF	TGTGCCAGCAGCCAAACCCTTTCAACCGTCTACGAGCAGTACTTC
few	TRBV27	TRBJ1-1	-	CASSFQGANTEAFF	TGTGCCAGCAGTTTTCAGGGTGCGAACACTGAAGCTTTCTTT
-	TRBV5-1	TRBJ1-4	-	CASRSGGLPRIGNEKLFF	TGCGCCAGCAGATCAGGAGGGCTTCCAAGAATTGGTAATGAAAAACTGTTTTTT
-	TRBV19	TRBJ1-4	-	CASRAASGEKLFF	TGTGCCAGTAGAGCGGCGTCGGGTGAAAAACTGTTTTTT
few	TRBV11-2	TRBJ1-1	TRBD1	CASSTTGTGNTEAFF	TGTGCCAGCAGCACCACCGGGACAGGGAACACTGAAGCTTTCTTT
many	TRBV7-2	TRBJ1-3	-	CASSPPGQVSGNTIYF	TGTGCCAGCAGCCCTCCGGGACAAGTCTCTGGAAACACCATATATTTT
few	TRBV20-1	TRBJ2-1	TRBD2	CSARDYSGGYNEQFF	TGCAGTGCTAGAGATTACAGCGGGGGTTACAATGAGCAGTTCTTC
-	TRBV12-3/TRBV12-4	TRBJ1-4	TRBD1	CASSRDRGNEKLFF	TGTGCCAGCAGCCGGGACAGGGGAAATGAAAAACTGTTTTTT
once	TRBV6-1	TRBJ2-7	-	CASSEPQSWAYEQYF	TGTGCCAGCAGTGAACCCCAGTCGTGGGCCTACGAGCAGTACTTC
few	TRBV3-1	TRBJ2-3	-	CASSQDILAPQYF	TGTGCCAGCAGCCAAGATATTTTGGCACCGCAGTATTTT
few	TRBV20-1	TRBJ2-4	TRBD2	CSAHGGGDIQYF	TGCAGTGCCCACGGCGGGGGGGACATTCAGTACTTC
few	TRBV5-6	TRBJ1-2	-	CASSLGSNYGYTF	TGTGCCAGCAGCTTGGGGAGTAACTATGGCTACACCTTC
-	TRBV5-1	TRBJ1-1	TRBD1	CASSLNPGQGVTEAFF	TGCGCCAGCAGCTTGAATCCGGGACAGGGAGTTACTGAAGCTTTCTTT
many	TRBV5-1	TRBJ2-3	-	CASSLEQSNTDTQYF	TGCGCCAGCAGCTTGGAACAGTCGAACACAGATACGCAGTATTTT
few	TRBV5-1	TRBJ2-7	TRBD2	CASSLWLAGTLYEQYF	TGCGCCAGCAGCTTGTGGCTAGCGGGGACACTCTACGAGCAGTACTTC
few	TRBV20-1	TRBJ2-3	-	CSARNRVRGTDTQYF	TGCAGTGCTAGAAATAGGGTGAGGGGCACAGATACGCAGTATTTT
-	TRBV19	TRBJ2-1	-	CASSPGDEQFF	TGTGCCAGTAGTCCAGGTGATGAGCAGTTCTTC
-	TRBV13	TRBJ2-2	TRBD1	CASTLVSGQAYTGELFF	TGTGCCAGCACCTTGGTGTCGGGACAGGCGTACACCGGGGAGCTGTTTTTT
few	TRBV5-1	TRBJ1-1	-	CASSFYTGDTEAFF	TGCGCCAGCAGCTTCTACACGGGTGACACTGAAGCTTTCTTT
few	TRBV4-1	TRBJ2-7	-	CASSSGDSPGYEQYF	TGCGCCAGCAGCAGCGGCGACAGTCCGGGCTACGAGCAGTACTTC
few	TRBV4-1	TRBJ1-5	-	CASSQGLQGLNQPQHF	TGCGCCAGCAGCCAAGGTCTACAGGGACTCAATCAGCCCCAGCATTTT
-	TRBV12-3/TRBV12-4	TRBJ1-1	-	CASSFSAGTEAFF	TGTGCCAGCAGTTTTTCGGCCGGCACTGAAGCTTTCTTT
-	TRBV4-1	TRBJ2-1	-	CASSYLGAAYNEQFF	TGCGCCAGCAGCTATCTCGGCGCCGCCTACAATGAGCAGTTCTTC
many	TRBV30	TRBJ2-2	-	CAWSAAPESGELFF	TGTGCCTGGAGTGCGGCTCCGGAGTCCGGGGAGCTGTTTTTT